Presented here are 23 T cell receptor beta chains from one specimen sequenced in a study of CD8+ T cells in alopecia areata. Sequencing relied on a cDNA template that was reverse transcribed from extracted RNA. TCRdb keeps only in-frame clones here, not all; method: immunoSEQ multiplex PCR. Among over 150,000 clones, roughly 60% were seen once, and the ten largest hold roughly 5.8%. Treatment indicated: oral pan-JAK inhibitor, 5-10 mg twice daily. Sequencing used CD4+ T cells sorted from blood, obtained at week 24, from a patient treated with tofacitinib. All receptors derive from a human donor with alopecia areata.

The rearrangement joins TRBV5-4 to TRBJ2-2; the match to TRBD2 covers 8 bases. V lost 4 bases and J lost 5; bases outside the gene matches: 7. This CDR3 has 15 amino acids. CDR1 is SGHNT, CDR2 YYREEE, per germline (reference sequence). CDR3 sequence (DNA): TGTGCCAGCAGCCCCCCCGGGGGGGGTACCGGGGAGCTGTTTTTT. This sequence encodes CASSPPGGGTGELFF.

This clone has only a few counts. The genes are TRBV14 and TRBJ1-1, with D perhaps TRBD1 (5 bases). The CDR3 sequence is 16 residues long. With 1 base removed from V and 1 base from J, the gap between germline ends came to 13 bases. Germline V CDR1 and CDR2: SGHDN, FVKESK. In DNA, the CDR3 is TGTGCCAGCAGCCAAGGGATCGGGGCTCCGAACACTGAAGCTTTCTTT. Translating it yields CASSQGIGAPNTEAFF.

This clone has a single count. This sequence joins TRBV30 and TRBJ2-7; 8 positions match TRBD2. Germline trimming cut 5 bases from V and 4 bases from J; bases unmatched to any gene: 7. There are 13 residues in the CDR3. Germline CDR1 and CDR2: GTSNPN and SVGIG (reference sequence). The CDR3 bases are TGTGCCTGGGGACGGGGGGGACTATACGAGCAGTACTTC. As protein: CAWGRGGLYEQYF. Supplemented by reference TRBV30 and TRBJ2-7, the full variable domain reads SQTIHQWPATLVQPVGSPLSLECTVEGTSNPNLYWYRQAAGRGLQLLFYSVGIGQISSEVPQNLSASRPQDRQFILSSKKLLLSDSGFYLCAWGRGGLYEQYFGPGTRLTVT.

The count of this clone is one. The rearrangement links TRBV6-5 to TRBJ2-7; the D gene is possibly TRBD1 (5 bases). The CDR3 extends over 14 amino acids. Trimming took off 2 bases at V and 2 bases at J, with 10 bases between the two ends. Germline V lookup: CDR1 MNHEY, CDR2 SVGAGI. CDR3 in amino acids: CASSYEQETYEQYF. CDR3 DNA: TGTGCCAGCAGTTACGAACAGGAGACCTACGAGCAGTACTTC.

Comments on this clone: A read error may account for a junction end that differs from germline. The genes are TRBV10-3 and TRBJ2-7; 10 nucleotides line up with TRBD2. This CDR3 spans 14 amino acids. Germline CDR1 reads ENHRY; CDR2 reads SYGVKD. CDR3 amino acids: CASSGLAGVDEQCF. The CDR3 DNA sequence: TGTGCCTCGTCGGGGCTAGCGGGGGTGGACGAGCAGTGCTTC.

The chain links TRBV7-3 to TRBJ2-1, with a tentative D call TRBD2 (5 bases). The germline V gene encodes CDR1 SGHTA and CDR2 FQGTGA. The CDR3 consists of 13 residues. Trimming removed 5 bases at V and 3 bases at J, with 8 bases between. CDR3 DNA: TGTGCCAGCAGCCCAACTAGCTACAATGAGCAGTTCTTC. Its translation is CASSPTSYNEQFF.

The chain couples TRBV9 to TRBJ2-5; the D gene is possibly TRBD1 (5 bases). Germline assignment: CDR1 SGDLS and CDR2 YYNGEE. The CDR3 is made up of 14 amino acids. V lost 2 bases, J lost 7 bases, and 15 bases lay in between. The CDR3 DNA sequence: TGTGCCAGCAGCGTTAGTTTTGGGGCCGTGACCCAGTACTTC. Amino acids: CASSVSFGAVTQYF.

The V call is TRBV30, the J call TRBJ1-4; no firm D call. The CDR3 has 13 residues. CDR1 and CDR2 from the germline V gene are GTSNPN and SVGIG (reference sequence). V lost 5 bases and J 4 bases, leaving 11 bases between the germline ends. Here the CDR3 reads CAWDKTVNEKLFF. The CDR3 region has the DNA TGTGCCTGGGACAAGACTGTTAATGAAAAACTGTTTTTT.

This clone occurred a few times. V usage is TRBV10-3 and J usage is TRBJ1-3; no clear D. The V gene lost 2 bases and the J gene lost 0 bases, with 11 bases spanning the gap. CDR1 ENHRY and CDR2 SYGVKD come from the germline V gene. This CDR3 has 16 residues. For the CDR3, the DNA is TGTGCCATCAGTGAGCTTGTGGTTGTCTCTGGAAACACCATATATTTT. Residues: CAISELVVVSGNTIYF.

The rearrangement uses TRBV7-2 and TRBJ2-7, with no clear D. The length of the CDR3 is 14 residues. V dropped 1 base and J dropped 3 bases, with 10 bases sitting between them. Germline V gene sequence: CDR1 SGHTA, CDR2 FQGNSA. CDR3 sequence: CASSLEAELYEQYF. CDR3 nucleotides: TGTGCCAGCAGCTTAGAGGCGGAACTCTACGAGCAGTACTTC.

In its sample, this clone was seen once. The rearrangement uses TRBV30 and TRBJ2-1; possible D gene TRBD2, 5 bases. Germline V gene lookup returns CDR1 GTSNPN and CDR2 SVGIG (reference sequence). The CDR3 covers 14 residues. The V end was cut by 2 bases, the J end by 5 bases, with 13 bases between. The chain's CDR3 is CAWSPASWNNEQFF. The CDR3 bases are TGTGCCTGGAGTCCGGCTAGCTGGAACAATGAGCAGTTCTTC.

In this sample, this clone turned up once. The CDR3 region has the DNA TGTGCCAGCAGCGTACGACATCGGGGCGGGGAGCTGTTTTTT. Protein sequence: CASSVRHRGGELFF. The chain employs TRBV9 and TRBJ2-2, with TRBD2 as a possible D gene (5 bases). From germline, CDR1 is SGDLS and CDR2 YYNGEE. Trimming removed 1 base at V and 7 bases at J, with 11 bases between. The CDR3 sequence is 14 residues long.

J is TRBJ1-2 and V is TRBV30; D remains unclear. The V gene's germline CDR1 is GTSNPN and CDR2 SVGIG (reference sequence). The CDR3 has 13 amino acids. Trimming stripped 0 bases from V and 4 bases from J, with 9 bases between. CDR3 protein: CAWSVGRSYGYTF. The DNA for the CDR3 is TGTGCCTGGAGTGTAGGGAGGAGCTATGGCTACACCTTC.

The rearrangement links TRBV7-2 to TRBJ2-1; a possible D gene is TRBD1 (6 bases). Trimming took 2 bases from V and 3 from J, leaving 14 bases between them. This CDR3 contains 16 residues. From germline, CDR1 is SGHTA and CDR2 FQGNSA. CDR3 DNA: TGTGCCAGCAGCTTAAAGACAGGCTTAGTCTACAATGAGCAGTTCTTC. Translating gives CASSLKTGLVYNEQFF.

The CDR3 spells CASSLTGRVYGYTF. CDR3 DNA: TGCGCCAGCAGCCTGACAGGGCGTGTTTATGGCTACACCTTC. This chain connects TRBV5-1 to TRBJ1-2; 7 nucleotides agree with TRBD1. Trimming removed 4 bases from V and 5 bases from J; junction bases left unmatched: 8. Germline lookup yields CDR1 SGHRS and CDR2 YFSETQ. The CDR3 is 14 residues long.

A few counts support this clone. The V gene is TRBV25-1, the J gene TRBJ2-1; TRBD2 agrees at 8 bases. V dropped 4 bases and J dropped 3; count of bases not matched to a gene: 5. The length of the CDR3 is 15 residues. Germline V CDR1 and CDR2: MGHDK, SYGVNS. CDR3 nucleotide sequence: TGTGCCAGCAGTGCCCTAGCGGGCATCTACAATGAGCAGTTCTTC. Amino acids: CASSALAGIYNEQFF.

The V gene is TRBV4-1, the J gene TRBJ2-3; 13 nucleotides align to TRBD2. CDR1 and CDR2 (germline): MGHRA, YSYEKL. With V trimmed by 1 base and J by 6 bases, 4 bases remained unmatched. The CDR3 contains 16 residues. The CDR3 region is CASSQVTSGGEDTQYF. CDR3 in DNA: TGCGCCAGCAGCCAAGTAACTAGCGGGGGGGAGGATACGCAGTATTTT.

The genes are TRBV7-2 and TRBJ2-4; possible D gene TRBD1, 6 bases. Germline assignment: CDR1 SGHTA and CDR2 FQGNSA. The CDR3 is 14 amino acids. Trimming pared 6 bases from V and 7 bases from J, leaving 16 bases between. Here the CDR3 reads CASSVDRYGNIQYF. The DNA of the CDR3 is TGTGCCAGCAGTGTGGACAGATATGGGAACATTCAGTACTTC.

CDR3 DNA: TGTGCCACCAGCACCGGCGTCCAAGAGACCCAGTACTTC. It specifies CATSTGVQETQYF. The chain has TRBV15 and TRBJ2-5; D remains unclear. Trimming removed 4 bases from V and 1 base from J, with 7 bases in between. CDR1 LNHNV and CDR2 YYDKDF come from the germline V gene (reference sequence). The CDR3 is 13 residues long.

V and J are TRBV6-1 and TRBJ1-1, with D unresolved. The CDR3 runs to 11 residues. Germline V gene sequence: CDR1 MNHNS, CDR2 SASEGT. Deletions cut 6 bases from V and 5 bases from J, with 7 bases between. This CDR3 is CASSLITEAFF. In DNA, the CDR3 is TGTGCCAGCAGCCTAATAACTGAAGCTTTCTTT.

The chain joins TRBV7-2 to TRBJ2-5; D possibly matches TRBD1 or TRBD2 (6 bases each). Trimming pared 2 bases from V and 2 bases from J, leaving 15 bases between. Germline CDR1 and CDR2: SGHTA and FQGNSA. This CDR3 is built from 16 residues. CDR3 nucleotides: TGTGCCAGCAGCTTAACCGGTCGGAGGGGGCAAGAGACCCAGTACTTC. It specifies CASSLTGRRGQETQYF.

The chain recombines TRBV6-5 with TRBJ2-5; D is unresolved. CDR3 length: 15 residues. V was clipped by 0 bases and J by 5 bases, with 13 bases between them. Germline CDR1 MNHEY, CDR2 SVGAGI. CDR3 nucleotide sequence: TGTGCCAGCAGTTACTCGAGTCTCCCGAGGGAGACCCAGTACTTC. This gives the protein CASSYSSLPRETQYF.

This chain connects TRBV7-2 to TRBJ1-2; D is possibly TRBD1 (5 bases). The V gene's germline CDR1 is SGHTA and CDR2 FQGNSA. The CDR3 consists of 16 residues. V shed 4 bases and J shed 2 bases, with 17 bases lying between them. CDR3 DNA: TGTGCCAGCAGCTCTAGCGGGGGACCGCTAAACTATGGCTACACCTTC. Translated: CASSSSGGPLNYGYTF.